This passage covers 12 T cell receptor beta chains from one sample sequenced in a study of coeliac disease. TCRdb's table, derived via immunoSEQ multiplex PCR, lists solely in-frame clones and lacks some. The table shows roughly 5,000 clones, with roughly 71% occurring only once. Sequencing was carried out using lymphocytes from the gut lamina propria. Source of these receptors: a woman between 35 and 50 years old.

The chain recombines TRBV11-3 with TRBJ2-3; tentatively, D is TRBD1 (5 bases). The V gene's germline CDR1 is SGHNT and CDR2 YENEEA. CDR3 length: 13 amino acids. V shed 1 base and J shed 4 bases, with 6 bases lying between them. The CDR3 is CASSLGGADTQYF. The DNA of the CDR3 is TGTGCCAGCAGCTTAGGGGGCGCAGATACGCAGTATTTT. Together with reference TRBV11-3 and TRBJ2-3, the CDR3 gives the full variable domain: EAGVVQSPRYKIIEKKQPVAFWCNPISGHNTLYWYLQNLGQGPELLIRYENEEAVDDSQLPKDRFSAERLKGVDSTLKIQPAELGDSAVYLCASSLGGADTQYFGPGTRLTVL.

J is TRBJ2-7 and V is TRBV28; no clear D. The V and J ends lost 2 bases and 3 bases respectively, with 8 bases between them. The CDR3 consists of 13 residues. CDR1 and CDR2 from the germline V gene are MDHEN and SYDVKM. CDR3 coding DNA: TGTGCCAGCAGTTTACCCCTATACTACGAGCAGTACTTC. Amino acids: CASSLPLYYEQYF.

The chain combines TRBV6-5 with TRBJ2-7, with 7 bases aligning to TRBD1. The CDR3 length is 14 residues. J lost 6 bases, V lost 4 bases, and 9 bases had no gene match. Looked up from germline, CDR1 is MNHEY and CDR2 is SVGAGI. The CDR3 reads CASSLLGTAGEQYF. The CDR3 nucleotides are TGTGCCAGCAGTTTGCTCGGGACAGCCGGCGAGCAGTACTTC.

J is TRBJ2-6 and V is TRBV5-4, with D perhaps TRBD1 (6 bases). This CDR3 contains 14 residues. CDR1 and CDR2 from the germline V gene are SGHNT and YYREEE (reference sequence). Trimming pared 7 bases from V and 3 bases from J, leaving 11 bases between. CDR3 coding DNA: TGTGCCAGCTTTAACAGGGTTGGGGCCAACGTCCTGACTTTC. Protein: CASFNRVGANVLTF.

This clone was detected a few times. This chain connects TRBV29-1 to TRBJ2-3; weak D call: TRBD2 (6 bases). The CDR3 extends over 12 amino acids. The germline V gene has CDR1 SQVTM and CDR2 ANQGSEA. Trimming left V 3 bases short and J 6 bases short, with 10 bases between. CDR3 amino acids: CSVDRTKDTQYF. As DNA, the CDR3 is TGCAGCGTTGATCGGACTAAGGATACGCAGTATTTT.

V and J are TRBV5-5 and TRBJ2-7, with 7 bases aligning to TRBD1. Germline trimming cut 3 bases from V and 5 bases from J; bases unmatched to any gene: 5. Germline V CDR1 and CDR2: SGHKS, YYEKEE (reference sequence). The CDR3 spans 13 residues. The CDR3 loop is CASSSNRGHEQYF. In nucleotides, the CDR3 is TGTGCCAGCAGCTCAAACAGGGGCCACGAGCAGTACTTC.

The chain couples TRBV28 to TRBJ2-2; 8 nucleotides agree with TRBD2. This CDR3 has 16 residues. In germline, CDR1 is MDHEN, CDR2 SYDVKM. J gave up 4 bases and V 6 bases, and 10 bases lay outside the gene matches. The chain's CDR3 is CASRTPGTSSTGELFF. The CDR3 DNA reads TGTGCCAGCAGAACGCCCGGGACTAGTAGCACCGGGGAGCTGTTTTTT.

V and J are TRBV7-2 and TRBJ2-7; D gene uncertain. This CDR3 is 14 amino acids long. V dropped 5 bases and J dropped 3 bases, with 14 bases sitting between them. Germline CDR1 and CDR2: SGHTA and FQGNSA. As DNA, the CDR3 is TGTGCCAGCAGCCGAGCCCTAGTTGACTACGAGCAGTACTTC. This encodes CASSRALVDYEQYF.

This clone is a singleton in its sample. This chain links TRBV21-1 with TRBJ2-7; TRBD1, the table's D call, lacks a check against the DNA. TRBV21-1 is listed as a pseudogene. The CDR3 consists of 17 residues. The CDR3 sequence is CASSKTPRDRVGYEQYF. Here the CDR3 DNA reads TGTGCCAGCAGCAAAACCCCTAGGGACAGGGTAGGATACGAGCAGTACTTC.

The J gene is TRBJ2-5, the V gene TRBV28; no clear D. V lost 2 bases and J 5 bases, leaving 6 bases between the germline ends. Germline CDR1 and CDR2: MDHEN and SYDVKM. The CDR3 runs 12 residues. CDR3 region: CASSLISETQYF. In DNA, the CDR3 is TGTGCCAGCAGTTTAATTTCGGAGACCCAGTACTTC. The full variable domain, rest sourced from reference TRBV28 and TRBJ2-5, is DVKVTQSSRYLVKRTGEKVFLECVQDMDHENMFWYRQDPGLGLRLIYFSYDVKMKEKGDIPEGYSVSREKKERFSLILESASTNQTSMYLCASSLISETQYFGPGTRLLVL.

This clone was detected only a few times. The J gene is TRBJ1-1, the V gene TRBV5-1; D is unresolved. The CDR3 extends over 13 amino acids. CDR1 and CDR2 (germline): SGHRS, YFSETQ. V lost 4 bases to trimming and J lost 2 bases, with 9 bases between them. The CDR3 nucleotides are TGCGCCAGCAGCCTGAGGAGTAACACTGAAGCTTTCTTT. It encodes CASSLRSNTEAFF.

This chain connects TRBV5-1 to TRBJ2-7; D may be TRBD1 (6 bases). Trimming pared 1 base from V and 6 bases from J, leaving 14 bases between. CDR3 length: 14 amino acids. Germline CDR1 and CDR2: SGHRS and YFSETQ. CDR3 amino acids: CASSLQGQAREQYF. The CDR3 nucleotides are TGCGCCAGCAGCTTGCAGGGGCAGGCCCGCGAGCAGTACTTC.